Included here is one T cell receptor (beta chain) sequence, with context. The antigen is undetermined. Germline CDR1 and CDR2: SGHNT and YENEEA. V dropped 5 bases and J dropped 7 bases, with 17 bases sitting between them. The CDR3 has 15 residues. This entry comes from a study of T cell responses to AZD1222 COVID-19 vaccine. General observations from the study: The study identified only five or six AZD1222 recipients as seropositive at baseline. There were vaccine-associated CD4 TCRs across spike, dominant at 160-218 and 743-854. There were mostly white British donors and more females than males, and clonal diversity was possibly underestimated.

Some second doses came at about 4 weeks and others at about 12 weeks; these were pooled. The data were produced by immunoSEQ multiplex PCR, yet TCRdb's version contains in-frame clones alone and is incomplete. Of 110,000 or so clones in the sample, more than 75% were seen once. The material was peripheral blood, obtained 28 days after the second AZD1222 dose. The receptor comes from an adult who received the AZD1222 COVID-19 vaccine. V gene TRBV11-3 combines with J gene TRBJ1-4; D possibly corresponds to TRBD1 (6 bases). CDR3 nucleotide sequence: TGTGCCAGCAGCGCAACGGGGGGCGTGGGTGAAAAACTGTTTTTT. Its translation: CASSATGGVGEKLFF.